The rows below give T cell receptor beta chains drawn from one sample of a study of blood T cell repertoires in COVID-19. Produced via immunoSEQ multiplex PCR; TCRdb's table is partial and in-frame only. The sample carries hundreds of thousands of clones, about four fifths recorded once. The sequencing sample was made of peripheral blood. Receptors were obtained from an older man with acute or convalescent COVID-19. Both conserved end residues are part of each CDR3. Each record gives: clone size, J gene, V gene, D gene, CDR3 protein, CDR3 DNA. A D gene is named only where the DNA matches it firmly. Size tells how often a clone was seen (once, few, many) or the class of an expanded clone, and some rows leave it out.

once | TRBJ1-4 | TRBV5-5 | TRBD1 | CASSFWTGFQDEKLFF | TGTGCCAGCAGCTTCTGGACAGGGTTTCAGGATGAAAAACTGTTTTTT
NA | TRBJ1-4 | TRBV30 | TRBD1 | CAWSVRRGQRNEKLFF | TGTGCCTGGAGTGTAAGGAGGGGACAGAGAAATGAAAAACTGTTTTTT
NA | TRBJ2-7 | TRBV24-1 | NA | CATSARRKNSYEQYF | TGTGCCACCAGTGCGCGGCGGAAGAATTCCTACGAGCAGTACTTC
NA | TRBJ1-2 | TRBV24-1 | NA | CATSDRGINYGYTF | TGTGCCACCAGTGATCGAGGGATTAACTATGGCTACACCTTC
NA | TRBJ1-1 | TRBV2 | NA | CASSELTGRAFF | TGTGCCAGCAGTGAACTGACGGGGAGAGCTTTCTTT
NA | TRBJ2-2 | TRBV19 | TRBD2 | CASSRGTSGHLTGELFF | TGTGCCAGTAGTAGGGGGACTAGCGGTCATCTCACCGGGGAGCTGTTTTTT
NA | TRBJ1-3 | TRBV11-2 | NA | CASSSTTGHSGNTIYF | TGTGCCAGCAGCTCCACGACAGGCCACTCTGGAAACACCATATATTTT
few | TRBJ1-2 | TRBV25-1 | TRBD1 | CASSSTGGGNYGYTF | TGTGCCAGCAGTTCTACAGGGGGCGGTAACTATGGCTACACCTTC
NA | TRBJ1-4 | TRBV6-2/TRBV6-3 | NA | CASSIPGTPNEKLFF | TGTGCCAGCAGTATACCCGGGACACCTAATGAAAAACTGTTTTTT
NA | TRBJ1-6 | TRBV6-5 | TRBD1 | CASSPTGPNSPLHF | TGTGCCAGCAGTCCGACAGGGCCGAATTCACCCCTCCACTTT
NA | TRBJ2-3 | TRBV9 | NA | CASSVGASADTQYF | TGTGCCAGCAGCGTAGGGGCTAGCGCGGATACGCAGTATTTT
NA | TRBJ1-6 | TRBV12-3/TRBV12-4 | NA | CASSLQGYSPLHF | TGTGCCAGCAGTTTACAGGGGTATTCACCCCTCCACTTT
NA | TRBJ1-2 | TRBV25-1 | NA | CASSHDRSSSYGYTF | TGTGCCAGCAGTCACGACAGGTCCTCCAGCTATGGCTACACCTTC
once | TRBJ2-1 | TRBV24-1 | TRBD1 | CATSDSSTGTAGTEQFF | TGTGCCACCAGTGATTCCTCGACCGGGACAGCAGGGACTGAGCAGTTCTTC
NA | TRBJ2-2 | TRBV4-1 | TRBD1 | CASSQLQGAQRELFF | TGCGCCAGCAGCCAATTACAGGGGGCGCAAAGGGAGCTGTTTTTT
NA | TRBJ1-2 | TRBV7-9 | NA | CASSFVNYGYTF | TGTGCCAGCAGCTTCGTCAACTATGGCTACACCTTC
few | TRBJ1-1 | TRBV19 | NA | CASSITGMATEAFF | TGTGCCAGTAGTATAACGGGGATGGCCACTGAAGCTTTCTTT
once | TRBJ2-3 | TRBV2 | NA | CASRAGSTDTQYF | TGTGCCAGCAGGGCGGGCAGCACAGATACGCAGTATTTT
NA | TRBJ2-3 | TRBV19 | NA | CASTSGNTDTQYF | TGTGCCAGTACGTCAGGGAACACAGATACGCAGTATTTT
NA | TRBJ2-2 | TRBV24-1 | TRBD2 | CATSGAGGGTGELFF | TGTGCCACCAGTGGGGCGGGAGGCGGCACCGGGGAGCTGTTTTTT
once | TRBJ1-6 | TRBV28 | NA | CASSLSSYNSPLHF | TGTGCCAGCAGTCTGAGCTCCTATAATTCACCCCTCCACTTT
NA | TRBJ2-2 | TRBV7-6 | NA | CASSSMTRAKSGELFF | TGTGCCAGCAGCTCAATGACGAGGGCCAAGTCCGGGGAGCTGTTTTTT
NA | TRBJ2-1 | TRBV12-5 | TRBD1 | CASALDRGSYNEQFF | TGTGCTAGTGCCCTGGACAGGGGCTCCTACAATGAGCAGTTCTTC
NA | TRBJ1-3 | TRBV28 | NA | CASSVDRSGNTIYF | TGTGCCAGCAGTGTCGACAGGTCCGGAAACACCATATATTTT
NA | TRBJ2-7 | TRBV6-6 | TRBD2 | CASNRGLAVSSYEQYF | TGTGCCAGCAATAGGGGCCTAGCGGTTAGCTCCTACGAGCAGTACTTC
NA | TRBJ2-3 | TRBV3-1/TRBV3-2 | NA | CASSQDLRDYLYSTDTQYF | TGTGCCAGCAGCCAAGATCTACGAGACTATCTGTACAGCACAGATACGCAGTATTTT
NA | TRBJ2-7 | TRBV19 | TRBD2 | CASSLTPGGSTSGQYF | TGTGCCAGTAGTTTAACCCCGGGGGGATCTACGAGCGGGCAGTACTTC
NA | TRBJ2-1 | TRBV6-1 | NA | CASSSRKTTSGEQFF | TGTGCCAGCAGTTCTCGGAAAACCACCTCGGGTGAGCAGTTCTTC
NA | TRBJ2-4 | TRBV28 | TRBD2 | CASSLKRGLAWDIQYF | TGTGCCAGCAGCCTGAAGCGGGGGTTGGCCTGGGACATTCAGTACTTC
NA | TRBJ2-2 | TRBV28 | TRBD1 | CASSFLIPGQGVPNTGELFF | TGTGCCAGCAGTTTCTTGATCCCGGGACAGGGGGTACCGAACACCGGGGAGCTGTTTTTT
few | TRBJ2-7 | TRBV5-1 | TRBD1 | CASSVGGQGYYEQYF | TGCGCCAGCAGCGTTGGGGGACAGGGGTACTACGAGCAGTACTTC
NA | TRBJ1-2 | TRBV19 | NA | CASSIVGGSPDYTF | TGTGCCAGTAGTATAGTAGGAGGGAGTCCCGACTACACCTTC
few | TRBJ1-1 | TRBV7-2 | TRBD1 | CASSLERQGVNTEAFF | TGTGCCAGCAGCTTAGAAAGACAGGGGGTGAACACTGAAGCTTTCTTT
NA | TRBJ1-6 | TRBV15 | NA | CATRRGGDSPLHF | TGTGCCACCAGAAGGGGAGGGGATTCACCCCTCCACTTT
NA | TRBJ2-1 | TRBV9 | NA | CASSVSDRYNEQFF | TGTGCCAGCAGCGTAAGTGACAGGTACAATGAGCAGTTCTTC